This TCR beta chain stems from a study of T cells after yellow fever vaccination. Study-wide results and limits: Subsequent to the booster, the majority of primary-vaccination clones reappeared (around 97% CD4, around 90% CD8). Only a small proportion of the clonotypes turned up in both the CD4 and the CD8 compartments, likely arising from convergent recombination. Within FACS-sorted repertoires, abundant clonotypes contaminating from the bulk population could be present.

The table lists this clonotype with a few counts. Its antigen is not known. Germline trimming cut 8 bases from V and 4 bases from J; bases unmatched to any gene: 13. Germline V lookup: CDR1 SEHNR, CDR2 FQNEAQ (reference sequence). The CDR3 runs to 15 residues. Generation of TCR cDNA used 5'RACE template switching (which added a universal primer site and UMIs). Each CDR3 protein is one row after TCRdb ran MiXCR on the 5' RACE reads. The repertoire includes a few hundred thousand distinct CDR3 sequences, around 4.1% of them detected once, and approximately 24% sits in the top ten. The TCR originated in a man between 18 and 35 years old who received the YFV17D yellow fever vaccine. V usage is TRBV7-9 and J usage is TRBJ1-2, with TRBD1 matching over 7 bases. Sequenced here: PBMCs, sampled 5 days after the yellow fever booster vaccination. CDR3 in DNA: TGTGCCAGCCTCAGGTGGACAGGCCTCACCTATGGCTACACCTTC. Its translation is CASLRWTGLTYGYTF.